The 20 T cell receptor beta chains listed next were all sequenced from one sample in a study of T cell responses to AZD1222 COVID-19 vaccine. The table came from immunoSEQ multiplex PCR; TCRdb's copy has only in-frame clones and leaves some out. The sample has more than 250,000 clones; just over 90% are singletons. The sample here was peripheral blood, taken on day 0 of AZD1222 vaccination. These receptor sequences come from an adult in good health.

The V gene is TRBV28, the J gene TRBJ1-2; TRBD1 is a possible D gene (5 bases). Trimming stripped 4 bases from V and 4 bases from J, with 13 bases between. The germline CDR1 and CDR2 sequences are MDHEN and SYDVKM. The CDR3 contains 14 residues. CDR3 coding DNA: TGTGCCAGCAGTTCCCCCGGGACCCTCTATGGCTACACCTTC. It yields the protein CASSSPGTLYGYTF.

The genes are TRBV15 and TRBJ1-5; D is unresolved. In germline, CDR1 is LNHNV, CDR2 YYDKDF (reference sequence). This CDR3 contains 12 residues. The germline V and J ends were trimmed by 0 bases and 7 bases, with 4 bases remaining between them. CDR3 amino acids: CATSRDWQPQHF. The CDR3 DNA sequence: TGTGCCACCAGCAGAGACTGGCAGCCCCAGCATTTT.

Turning to this clone: In the same sample, other DNA sequences code for this CDR3. The gene calls are TRBV18 and TRBJ1-1; D ambiguous. In germline, CDR1 is KGHSH, CDR2 LQKENI. V was clipped by 0 bases and J by 4 bases, with 6 bases between them. This CDR3 is built from 13 residues. Here the CDR3 reads CASSPPGSTEAFF. DNA for the CDR3: TGTGCCAGCTCACCACCGGGTAGCACTGAAGCTTTCTTT.

The chain combines TRBV19 with TRBJ1-6; D remains unclear. The germline V and J ends were trimmed by 7 bases and 0 bases, with 10 bases remaining between them. The CDR3 has 15 residues. Germline V CDR1 and CDR2: LNHDA, SQIVND (reference sequence). DNA of the CDR3: TGTGCCAGTATGACTCACAGCTCCTATAATTCACCCCTCCACTTT. This codes for CASMTHSSYNSPLHF.

The chain couples TRBV19 to TRBJ2-6; TRBD1 or TRBD2 may be the D gene (5 bases each). There are 20 residues in the CDR3. The V and J ends lost 5 bases and 0 bases respectively, with 23 bases between them. CDR1 and CDR2 (germline): LNHDA, SQIVND (reference sequence). The CDR3 reads CASSVRDDSGAGSGANVLTF. CDR3 bases: TGTGCCAGTAGTGTCCGGGACGACAGTGGGGCCGGCTCTGGGGCCAACGTCCTGACTTTC. The full variable domain, rest sourced from reference TRBV19 and TRBJ2-6, is DGGITQSPKYLFRKEGQNVTLSCEQNLNHDAMYWYRQDPGQGLRLIYYSQIVNDFQKGDIAEGYSVSREKKESFPLTVTSAQKNPTAFYLCASSVRDDSGAGSGANVLTFGAGSRLTVL.

The V gene is TRBV6-2 or TRBV6-3, the J gene TRBJ2-7, with a possible D match to TRBD1 (5 bases). The germline V and J ends were trimmed by 5 bases and 12 bases, with 14 bases remaining between them. Germline loops: CDR1 MNHEY, CDR2 SVGEGT. This CDR3 is built from 11 residues. The CDR3 DNA follows: TGTGCCAGCAGTCAGGGCGAATTGGGGTACTTC. Translating gives CASSQGELGYF.

V and J are TRBV29-1 and TRBJ2-5; weak D call: TRBD2 (5 bases). This CDR3 is 14 amino acids long. The germline V and J ends were trimmed by 0 bases and 5 bases, with 13 bases remaining between them. Germline V gene lookup returns CDR1 SQVTM and CDR2 ANQGSEA. The DNA for the CDR3 is TGCAGCGTTGAAGATCGAGGGCCCAGGGAGACCCAGTACTTC. This encodes CSVEDRGPRETQYF.

J is TRBJ2-1 and V is TRBV7-2; tentatively, D is TRBD2 (7 bases). The CDR3 runs 15 residues. CDR1 is SGHTA, CDR2 FQGNSA, per germline. The germline V and J ends were trimmed by 5 bases and 4 bases, with 15 bases remaining between them. CDR3 residues: CASSLWGGAYNEQFF. In nucleotides, the CDR3 is TGTGCCAGCAGCCTATGGGGGGGGGCATACAATGAGCAGTTCTTC.

The chain employs TRBV5-6 and TRBJ1-6; D is unresolved. The CDR3 sequence is 15 residues long. The V end lost 4 bases, the J end lost 1 base, and 9 bases lay between the germline ends. The germline V gene encodes CDR1 SGHDT and CDR2 YYEEEE. CDR3 DNA sequence: TGTGCCAGCAGCCCGGGAAGGTCCTATAATTCACCCCTCCACTTT. Protein: CASSPGRSYNSPLHF.

This clone came up once. The gene calls are TRBV19 and TRBJ1-5; D is unclear. Trimming pared 3 bases from V and 7 bases from J, leaving 10 bases between. CDR1 and CDR2 from the germline V gene are LNHDA and SQIVND (reference sequence). The CDR3 loop spans 13 amino acids. The CDR3 reads CASSILEGQPQHF. The CDR3 DNA is TGTGCCAGTAGTATTCTGGAGGGCCAGCCCCAGCATTTT.

CDR3 loop: CASSRAGNTFNEQFF. For the CDR3, the DNA is TGTGCCAGCAGCCGGGCCGGGAATACTTTCAATGAGCAGTTCTTC. The chain has TRBV6-5 and TRBJ2-1; D might be TRBD2 (5 bases). The CDR3 sequence is 15 residues long. Germline assignment: CDR1 MNHEY and CDR2 SVGAGI. Trimming pared 6 bases from V and 6 bases from J, leaving 18 bases between.

The V call is TRBV3-1 (or the pseudogene TRBV3-2), the J call TRBJ2-5, with 9 bases matching TRBD1. With V trimmed by 1 base and J by 9 bases, 9 bases remained unmatched. CDR1 and CDR2 (germline): LGHDT, YNNKEL (reference sequence). The CDR3 is made up of 15 amino acids. Here the CDR3 DNA reads TGTGCCAGCAGCCAAGGGGTACAGGGGGCAATGGCCCAGTACTTC. Residues: CASSQGVQGAMAQYF.

The J gene is TRBJ1-3, the V gene TRBV18; 7 bases line up with TRBD1. V shed 5 bases and J 2 bases; nucleotides not matched to a gene: 6. CDR3 length: 15 amino acids. Germline loops: CDR1 KGHSH, CDR2 LQKENI. CDR3 DNA sequence: TGTGCCAGCTCATCAGGTGGGACAGCTGGAAACACCATATATTTT. Encoded protein: CASSSGGTAGNTIYF.

This clone was detected only once. V usage is TRBV11-2 and J usage is TRBJ2-7, with D unresolved. Trimming pared 5 bases from V and 3 bases from J, leaving 14 bases between. The CDR3 length is 14 residues. The V gene's germline CDR1 is SGHAT and CDR2 FQNNGV. CDR3 protein: CASSPQLEGYEQYF. The CDR3 bases are TGTGCCAGCAGCCCCCAACTTGAAGGCTACGAGCAGTACTTC.

This chain connects TRBV28 to TRBJ1-2; no clear D. From germline, CDR1 is MDHEN and CDR2 SYDVKM. The CDR3 spans 14 residues. The V end was cut by 5 bases, the J end by 0 bases, with 10 bases between. The CDR3 DNA reads as TGTGCCAGCAGTATCAGCGGGACTAACTATGGCTACACCTTC. Translated, it gives CASSISGTNYGYTF.

V is TRBV18 and J is TRBJ1-1, with 7 bases identical to TRBD1. After removal of 4 bases from V and 1 base from J, the junction contained 3 bases not matched to a gene. CDR1 is KGHSH, CDR2 LQKENI, per germline. The length of the CDR3 is 14 residues. CDR3 amino acids: CASSLDRENTEAFF. DNA of the CDR3: TGTGCCAGCTCACTCGACAGGGAGAACACTGAAGCTTTCTTT. Combining the CDR3 with reference TRBV18 and TRBJ1-1 gives the whole variable domain NAGVMQNPRHLVRRRGQEARLRCSPMKGHSHVYWYRQLPEEGLKFMVYLQKENIIDESGMPKERFSAEFPKEGPSILRIQQVVRGDSAAYFCASSLDRENTEAFFGQGTRLTVV.

The chain combines TRBV28 with TRBJ1-6; D is possibly TRBD1 (5 bases). Germline assignment: CDR1 MDHEN and CDR2 SYDVKM. V was pared by 3 bases and J by 7 bases, with 16 bases between. There are 16 residues in the CDR3. The CDR3 is CASSFIRGVENSPLHF. The CDR3 DNA follows: TGTGCCAGCAGTTTCATCCGAGGGGTAGAGAATTCACCCCTCCACTTT.

This chain joins TRBV29-1 and TRBJ1-1, with D possibly being TRBD1 (5 bases). The V and J ends lost 3 bases and 6 bases respectively, with 23 bases between them. The CDR3 is 16 residues long. The germline V gene has CDR1 SQVTM and CDR2 ANQGSEA. The CDR3 reads CSVEGGPGEGMSEAFF. The CDR3 coding sequence is TGCAGCGTTGAGGGGGGACCCGGGGAGGGAATGTCTGAAGCTTTCTTT.

The gene calls are TRBV3-1 (or the pseudogene TRBV3-2) and TRBJ1-6, with a weak D call TRBD1 (6 bases). The CDR3 contains 15 residues. Trimming stripped 4 bases from V and 7 bases from J, with 14 bases between. Germline assignment: CDR1 LGHDT and CDR2 YNNKEL (reference sequence). The CDR3 is CASSPQAGENSPLHF. The CDR3 coding sequence is TGTGCCAGCAGCCCCCAGGCAGGGGAGAATTCACCCCTCCACTTT.

The chain is built from TRBV11-2 and TRBJ1-2; 8 bases fit TRBD1. V trimming: 2 bases; J trimming: 4 bases; junction bases outside the gene matches: 3. The CDR3 extends over 14 amino acids. Germline CDR1 reads SGHAT; CDR2 reads FQNNGV. The CDR3 sequence: CASSLSTGGYGYTF. The CDR3 DNA follows: TGTGCCAGCAGCTTAAGTACAGGGGGCTATGGCTACACCTTC.